Following are 27 T cell receptor beta chains from one sample sequenced in a study of T cell changes during pregnancy in multiple sclerosis. Method: immunoSEQ multiplex PCR; TCRdb's copy keeps in-frame clones and lacks some. The sample includes over 30,000 clones, roughly nine tenths seen only once; the top ten take around 2.8%. The starting material was CD4+ T cells from peripheral blood mononuclear cells, obtained in the third trimester of pregnancy. These receptors all stem from a female donor in good health, enrolled as a control in a pregnancy study.

V is TRBV5-4 and J is TRBJ2-3, with D perhaps TRBD1 (6 bases). The ends were cut back, 3 bases at V and 2 bases at J, with 13 bases in the middle. The germline CDR1 and CDR2 sequences are SGHNT and YYREEE (reference sequence). This CDR3 contains 15 residues. This chain's CDR3 is CASSSGQGITDTQYF. DNA for the CDR3: TGTGCCAGCAGCTCCGGGCAGGGGATCACAGATACGCAGTATTTT.

The gene calls are TRBV5-1 and TRBJ1-4; the D gene is possibly TRBD1 (5 bases). The V and J ends lost 4 bases and 7 bases respectively, with 17 bases between them. This CDR3 comprises 15 residues. Germline assignment: CDR1 SGHRS and CDR2 YFSETQ. The CDR3 here is CASSRAGPVGEKLFF. The CDR3 nucleotides are TGCGCCAGCAGCCGCGCGGGACCTGTGGGTGAAAAACTGTTTTTT.

The CDR3 is CASSPSRQNNEKLFF. The CDR3 coding sequence is TGTGCCAGCAGCCCGTCAAGACAGAATAATGAAAAACTGTTTTTT. The chain is built from TRBV11-2 and TRBJ1-4; tentative D call: TRBD1 (5 bases). V was shortened by 5 bases and J by 4 bases, with 14 bases between the two germline ends. CDR1 SGHAT and CDR2 FQNNGV come from the germline V gene. This CDR3 has 15 residues. The full variable domain, its missing parts supplied by reference TRBV11-2 and TRBJ1-4, is EAGVAQSPRYKIIEKRQSVAFWCNPISGHATLYWYQQILGQGPKLLIQFQNNGVVDDSQLPKDRFSAERLKGVDSTLKIQPAKLEDSAVYLCASSPSRQNNEKLFFGSGTQLSVL.

The CDR3 DNA reads as TGCGCCAGCAGCGTACAGGGGGCTGAAGCTTTCTTT. It translates to CASSVQGAEAFF. The chain recombines TRBV5-1 with TRBJ1-1; 8 bases map to TRBD1. This CDR3 region has 12 residues. V gave up 4 bases and J gave up 6 bases; unmatched junction bases: 2. Germline V lookup: CDR1 SGHRS, CDR2 YFSETQ.

The chain joins TRBV5-1 to TRBJ2-5; 9 bases fit TRBD1. CDR3 length: 17 amino acids. From germline, CDR1 is SGHRS and CDR2 YFSETQ. V shed 4 bases and J 4 bases; nucleotides not matched to a gene: 14. The CDR3 region is CASSPIRPGQGRETQYF. CDR3 DNA: TGCGCCAGCAGCCCGATCCGCCCGGGACAGGGACGAGAGACCCAGTACTTC. The entire variable domain, with the rest obtained from reference TRBV5-1 and TRBJ2-5, is as follows: KAGVTQTPRYLIKTRGQQVTLSCSPISGHRSVSWYQQTPGQGLQFLFEYFSETQRNKGNFPGRFSGRQFSNSRSEMNVSTLELGDSALYLCASSPIRPGQGRETQYFGPGTRLLVL.

V usage is TRBV7-2 and J usage is TRBJ1-5; 10 positions match TRBD1. The CDR3 spans 16 residues. V dropped 5 bases and J dropped 6; count of bases not matched to a gene: 10. Germline-derived CDR1 and CDR2 are SGHTA and FQGNSA. CDR3 loop: CASSPRGTGESQPQHF. The CDR3 DNA reads TGTGCCAGCAGCCCACGGGGGACAGGGGAGAGTCAGCCCCAGCATTTT.

The V gene is TRBV28, the J gene TRBJ2-3; the D gene is possibly TRBD1 (6 bases). Germline-derived CDR1 and CDR2 are MDHEN and SYDVKM. This CDR3 has 14 amino acids. Deletions cut 7 bases from V and 0 bases from J, with 11 bases between. CDR3 coding DNA: TGTGCCAGCACCAGTAGGGGGAGCACAGATACGCAGTATTTT. It yields the protein CASTSRGSTDTQYF.

This chain joins TRBV5-1 and TRBJ2-1; D gene unclear. The length of the CDR3 is 12 residues. Trimming shortened V by 0 bases and J by 10 bases, and 8 bases separated the two germline ends. Germline assignment: CDR1 SGHRS and CDR2 YFSETQ. CDR3 nucleotides: TGCGCCAGCAGCTTGGAAGGAGACGAGCAGTTCTTC. Translation: CASSLEGDEQFF.

V and J are TRBV19 and TRBJ2-6, with D possibly matching TRBD1 (5 bases). CDR1 and CDR2 (germline): LNHDA, SQIVND (reference sequence). This CDR3 is 15 amino acids long. V gave up 5 bases and J gave up 2 bases, with 10 bases separating them. CDR3 sequence (DNA): TGTGCCAGTAGTGAAGGGGTTACTGGGGCCAACGTCCTGACTTTC. Protein: CASSEGVTGANVLTF.

The rearrangement joins TRBV9 to TRBJ2-1; possibly TRBD2 for D (6 bases). The V gene lost 4 bases and the J gene lost 4 bases, with 24 bases spanning the gap. The CDR3 is 18 amino acids. Germline V gene data show CDR1 as SGDLS and CDR2 as YYNGEE. CDR3 nucleotides: TGTGCCAGCAGCTTCGGGAGATCCCCCTTTGGTTTATACAATGAGCAGTTCTTC. Its protein product is CASSFGRSPFGLYNEQFF.

This chain uses TRBV19 with TRBJ2-7; 9 bases are shared with TRBD1. The J segment lost 2 bases and the V segment lost 5 bases, leaving 4 bases of the junction unmatched. CDR3 length: 14 amino acids. Germline V CDR1 and CDR2: LNHDA, SQIVND (reference sequence). This CDR3 reads CASSGRTGAYEQYF. The CDR3 nucleotides are TGTGCCAGTAGTGGGCGGACAGGGGCCTACGAGCAGTACTTC.

The rearrangement joins TRBV7-8 to TRBJ2-2; 13 bases map to TRBD2. From germline, CDR1 is SGHVS and CDR2 FQNEAQ. V shed 5 bases and J 8 bases; nucleotides not matched to a gene: 11. This CDR3 comprises 17 residues. The CDR3, as DNA: TGTGCCAGCAGCGTCAGACTAGCGGGAGGCGCCGTAGGGGAGCTGTTTTTT. It is translated as CASSVRLAGGAVGELFF.

The V call is TRBV14, the J call TRBJ2-7; D perhaps matches TRBD2 (6 bases). This CDR3 contains 14 residues. Germline V CDR1 and CDR2: SGHDN, FVKESK. Trimming pared 0 bases from V and 7 bases from J, leaving 13 bases between. The CDR3 reads CASSQELAGREQYF. The DNA for the CDR3 is TGTGCCAGCAGCCAAGAATTGGCGGGACGGGAGCAGTACTTC.

This clone was detected only once. The rearrangement joins TRBV7-2 to TRBJ2-4, with D possibly TRBD2 on 5 matching bases. CDR1 is SGHTA and CDR2 is FQGNSA in the germline V gene. V lost 2 bases and J lost 7, with 15 bases in between. This CDR3 has 15 residues. The CDR3 nucleotides are TGTGCCAGCAGCTTACTCCCGGGAATAGGGAACATTCAGTACTTC. This encodes CASSLLPGIGNIQYF.

The rearrangement links TRBV11-1 to TRBJ1-1, with 7 bases fitting TRBD1. The length of the CDR3 is 12 residues. Germline trimming cut 7 bases from V and 4 bases from J; bases unmatched to any gene: 3. In germline, CDR1 is SGHAT, CDR2 FQDESV (reference sequence). The CDR3 DNA is TGTGCCAGCAACGACAGGGTCACTGAAGCTTTCTTT. It encodes CASNDRVTEAFF.

J is TRBJ1-6 and V is TRBV19; D may be TRBD1 (6 bases). The CDR3 contains 14 residues. The V gene lost 10 bases and the J gene lost 9 bases, with 19 bases spanning the gap. Germline CDR1 LNHDA, CDR2 SQIVND (reference sequence). DNA of the CDR3: TGTGCCACCTCGCCACAGGGTTTTCTTTCACCCCTCCACTTT. Its protein is CATSPQGFLSPLHF.

The rearrangement links TRBV14 to TRBJ1-1; perhaps TRBD1 as D (5 bases). There are 16 residues in the CDR3. Trimming took 0 bases from V and 11 from J, leaving 22 bases between them. Germline V gene sequence: CDR1 SGHDN, CDR2 FVKESK. The CDR3 coding sequence is TGTGCCAGCAGCCAAGATATAGGGACGTCCATAGGAGGGGCTTTCTTT. It is translated as CASSQDIGTSIGGAFF. Based on the CDR3 plus reference TRBV14 and TRBJ1-1, the full variable domain is EAGVTQFPSHSVIEKGQTVTLRCDPISGHDNLYWYRRVMGKEIKFLLHFVKESKQDESGMPNNRFLAERTGGTYSTLKVQPAELEDSGVYFCASSQDIGTSIGGAFFGQGTRLTVV.

The chain carries TRBV6-4 and TRBJ2-5, with TRBD2 matching over 13 bases. V was clipped by 10 bases and J by 4 bases; unmatched bases: 9. The CDR3 has 15 residues. Germline lookup yields CDR1 MRHNA and CDR2 SNTAGT. The CDR3 protein is CAIPWTSGSRETQYF. DNA for the CDR3: TGTGCCATCCCCTGGACTAGCGGGAGCAGAGAGACCCAGTACTTC.

The genes are TRBV2 and TRBJ1-3; TRBD1 matches at 8 bases. Germline V gene data show CDR1 as SNHLY and CDR2 as FYNNEI. The CDR3 length is 16 residues. The V and J ends lost 2 bases and 2 bases, in that order; junction bases with no gene match: 5. This CDR3 is CASSEQGALTGNTIYF. CDR3 sequence (DNA): TGTGCCAGCAGTGAACAGGGGGCATTAACTGGAAACACCATATATTTT.

In DNA, the CDR3 is TGTGCCAGCAACCCCCCCGGACAGCTCTACGAGCAGTACTTC. Translation: CASNPPGQLYEQYF. The chain links TRBV28 to TRBJ2-7; TRBD1 is a possible D gene (6 bases). The germline CDR1 and CDR2 sequences are MDHEN and SYDVKM. The V end was cut by 7 bases, the J end by 3 bases, with 16 bases between. CDR3 length equals 14 residues.

The V call is TRBV12-1, the J call TRBJ1-6; the table's D call of TRBD1 was not tested on the DNA. TRBV12-1 is classified as a pseudogene. This CDR3 has 14 amino acids. Written as DNA, the CDR3 is TGTGCCAGCAGCGCTTGGGACAGTAATTCACCCCTCCACTTT. As protein: CASSAWDSNSPLHF.

This CDR3 is CASSQERDRGRLALAKNIQYF. The CDR3 DNA follows: TGCGCCAGCAGCCAAGAACGGGACAGGGGGCGATTAGCGCTAGCCAAAAACATTCAGTACTTC. The chain carries TRBV4-3 and TRBJ2-4, with 12 bases aligning to TRBD1. The CDR3 is 21 amino acids. Looked up from germline, CDR1 is LGHNA and CDR2 is YSLEER. The V and J ends lost 0 bases and 0 bases, in that order; junction bases with no gene match: 12.

This clone was seen just once. The rearrangement uses TRBV4-3 and TRBJ2-4; TRBD2 is a possible D gene (6 bases). V was trimmed by 3 bases and J by 9 bases, leaving 15 bases between them. The germline V gene encodes CDR1 LGHNA and CDR2 YSLEER. CDR3 length: 14 amino acids. The CDR3 is CASSQTEGSGIQYF. In DNA form, the CDR3 reads TGCGCCAGCAGCCAGACGGAGGGCTCCGGCATTCAGTACTTC.

This clone appeared a single time. The junction and the germline gene differ at one end; a read error may be behind it. V and J are TRBV5-4 and TRBJ2-7, with D perhaps TRBD2 (6 bases). This CDR3 is 13 amino acids long. Germline CDR1 and CDR2: SGHNT and YYREEE (reference sequence). This CDR3 reads CASSPTSGYGQYF. In nucleotides, the CDR3 is TGTGCCAGCAGCCCGACTAGTGGGTACGGGCAGTACTTC.

The chain's CDR3 is CASSWAGGEQYF. CDR3 DNA sequence: TGTGCCAGCAGCTGGGCGGGAGGCGAGCAGTACTTC. The J gene is TRBJ2-7, the V gene TRBV11-3; 8 bases are a match to TRBD2. The CDR3 has 12 residues. Germline-derived CDR1 and CDR2 are SGHNT and YENEEA. Trimming at V came to 4 bases and at J to 6 bases, leaving 2 bases not matched to a gene. The full variable domain, completed using reference TRBV11-3 and TRBJ2-7, is EAGVVQSPRYKIIEKKQPVAFWCNPISGHNTLYWYLQNLGQGPELLIRYENEEAVDDSQLPKDRFSAERLKGVDSTLKIQPAELGDSAVYLCASSWAGGEQYFGPGTRLTVT.

This clone was seen only once. The chain is built from TRBV10-1 and TRBJ2-7, with 8 bases lining up with TRBD1. After removal of 3 bases from V and 5 bases from J, the junction contained 3 bases not matched to a gene. Per the germline V gene, CDR1 is WNHNN and CDR2 is SYGVQD (reference sequence). This CDR3 has 13 amino acids. The CDR3 loop is CASSDGQGDEQYF. The CDR3, as DNA: TGCGCCAGCAGTGATGGACAGGGAGACGAGCAGTACTTC.

The chain combines TRBV9 with TRBJ2-7, with D perhaps TRBD2 (8 bases). Trimming left V 0 bases short and J 4 bases short, with 14 bases between. The CDR3 consists of 15 residues. The germline V gene encodes CDR1 SGDLS and CDR2 YYNGEE. CDR3 in DNA: TGTGCCAGCAGCGTAGAAGGGGGCGGGGGGTACGAGCAGTACTTC. Its translation is CASSVEGGGGYEQYF.